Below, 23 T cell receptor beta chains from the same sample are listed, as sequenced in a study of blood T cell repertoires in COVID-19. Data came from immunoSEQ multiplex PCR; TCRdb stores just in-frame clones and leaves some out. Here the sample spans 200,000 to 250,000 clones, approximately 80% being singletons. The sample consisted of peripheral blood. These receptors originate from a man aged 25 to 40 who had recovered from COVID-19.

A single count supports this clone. The CDR3 coding sequence is TGCGCCAGCAGCCCACGGGGAGTCGAGCAGTACTTC. Its translation: CASSPRGVEQYF. This chain links TRBV5-1 with TRBJ2-7; D is perhaps TRBD2 (5 bases). Trimming cost V 4 bases and J 6 bases, with 11 bases left between them. This CDR3 has 12 residues. Looked up from germline, CDR1 is SGHRS and CDR2 is YFSETQ.

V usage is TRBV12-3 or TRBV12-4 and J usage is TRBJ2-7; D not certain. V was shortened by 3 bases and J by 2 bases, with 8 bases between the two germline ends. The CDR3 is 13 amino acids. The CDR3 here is CASSFTVTYEQYF. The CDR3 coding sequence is TGTGCCAGCAGTTTTACTGTAACCTACGAGCAGTACTTC.

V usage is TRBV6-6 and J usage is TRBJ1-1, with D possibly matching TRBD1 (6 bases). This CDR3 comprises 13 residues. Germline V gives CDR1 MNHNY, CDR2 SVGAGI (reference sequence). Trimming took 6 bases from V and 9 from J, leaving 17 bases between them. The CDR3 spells CASRTPDSAQAFF. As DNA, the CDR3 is TGTGCCAGCAGAACCCCGGACAGTGCACAAGCTTTCTTT.

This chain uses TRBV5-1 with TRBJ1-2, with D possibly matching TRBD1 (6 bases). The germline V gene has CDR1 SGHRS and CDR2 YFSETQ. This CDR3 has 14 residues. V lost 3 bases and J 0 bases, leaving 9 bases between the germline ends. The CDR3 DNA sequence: TGCGCCAGCAGCTCGGGACAAGCTAACTATGGCTACACCTTC. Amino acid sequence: CASSSGQANYGYTF.

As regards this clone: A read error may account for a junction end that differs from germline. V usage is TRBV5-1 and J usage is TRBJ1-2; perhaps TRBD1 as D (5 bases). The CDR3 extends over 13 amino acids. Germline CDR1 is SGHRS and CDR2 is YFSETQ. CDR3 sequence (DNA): TGCGCCAGCAGCTCGGAGGCCCAGGTGGGGGGATCATTC. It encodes CASSSEAQVGGSF.

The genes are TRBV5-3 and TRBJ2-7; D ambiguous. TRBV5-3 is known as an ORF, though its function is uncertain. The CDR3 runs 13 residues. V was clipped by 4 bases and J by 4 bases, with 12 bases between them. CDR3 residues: CARSPRSVYEQYV. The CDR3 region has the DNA TGTGCCAGAAGCCCCAGATCAGTTTACGAGCAGTACGTC.

Here the CDR3 DNA reads TGTGCCAGCAGTGAGCCGGGACAGGGGTACAATGAGCAGTTCTTC. Amino acids: CASSEPGQGYNEQFF. This chain links TRBV25-1 with TRBJ2-1; 10 bases are shared with TRBD1. Germline V gene data show CDR1 as MGHDK and CDR2 as SYGVNS. Losses at the gene ends were 3 bases for V and 4 bases for J; bases not matched to a gene: 3. This CDR3 has 15 residues.

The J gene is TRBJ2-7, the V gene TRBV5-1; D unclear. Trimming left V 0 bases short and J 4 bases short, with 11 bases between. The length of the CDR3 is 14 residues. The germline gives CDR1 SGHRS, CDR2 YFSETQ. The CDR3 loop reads CASSLVGGEYEQYV. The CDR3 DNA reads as TGCGCCAGCAGCTTGGTTGGCGGAGAGTACGAGCAGTACGTC.

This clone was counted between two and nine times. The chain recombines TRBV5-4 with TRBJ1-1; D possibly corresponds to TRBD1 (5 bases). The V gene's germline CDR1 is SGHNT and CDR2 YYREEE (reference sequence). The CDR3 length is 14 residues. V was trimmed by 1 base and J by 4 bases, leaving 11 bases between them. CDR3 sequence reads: CASSLRGARTEAFF. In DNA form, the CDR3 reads TGTGCCAGCAGCTTGCGTGGGGCGCGCACTGAAGCTTTCTTT.

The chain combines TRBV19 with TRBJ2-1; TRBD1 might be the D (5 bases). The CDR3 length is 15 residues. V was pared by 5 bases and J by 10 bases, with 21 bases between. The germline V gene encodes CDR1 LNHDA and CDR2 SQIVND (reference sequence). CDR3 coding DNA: TGTGCCAGTAGTGCAGGGCCCCATTCCATCGACGAGCAGTTCTTC. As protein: CASSAGPHSIDEQFF.

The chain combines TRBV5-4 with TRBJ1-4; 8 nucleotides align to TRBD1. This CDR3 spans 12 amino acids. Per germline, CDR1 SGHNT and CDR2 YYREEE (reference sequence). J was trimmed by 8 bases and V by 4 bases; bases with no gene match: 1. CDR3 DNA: TGTGCCAGCAGCCGGACAGGGGAAAAACTGTTTTTT. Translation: CASSRTGEKLFF.

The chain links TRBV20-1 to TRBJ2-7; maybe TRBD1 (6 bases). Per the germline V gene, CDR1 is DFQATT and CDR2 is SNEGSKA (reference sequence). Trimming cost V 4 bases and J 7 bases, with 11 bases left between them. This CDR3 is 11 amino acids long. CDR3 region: CSATDRQEQYV. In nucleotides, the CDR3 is TGCAGTGCTACCGACAGGCAAGAGCAGTACGTC.

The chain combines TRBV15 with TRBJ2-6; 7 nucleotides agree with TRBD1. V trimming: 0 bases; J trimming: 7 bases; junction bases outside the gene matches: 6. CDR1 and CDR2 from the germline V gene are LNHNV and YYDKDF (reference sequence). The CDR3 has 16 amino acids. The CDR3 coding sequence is TGTGCCACCAGCAGAGAGAGGGGGCTGAGAGCCAACGTCCTGACTTTC. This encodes CATSRERGLRANVLTF.

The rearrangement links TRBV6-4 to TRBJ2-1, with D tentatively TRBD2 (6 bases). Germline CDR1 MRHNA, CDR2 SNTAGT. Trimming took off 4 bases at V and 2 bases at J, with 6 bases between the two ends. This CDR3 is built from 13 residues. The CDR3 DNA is TGTGCCAGCAGTGCGGGGGCCTACAATGAGCAGTTCTTC. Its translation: CASSAGAYNEQFF.

CDR3 bases: TGTGCCAGCTCACGAGGGGACAGGTTTAATGAAAAACTGTTTTTT. Protein sequence: CASSRGDRFNEKLFF. The V and J genes are TRBV18 and TRBJ1-4, with 8 nucleotides matching TRBD1. Germline CDR1 and CDR2: KGHSH and LQKENI. Trimming removed 4 bases from V and 4 bases from J; junction bases left unmatched: 5. This CDR3 has 15 amino acids.

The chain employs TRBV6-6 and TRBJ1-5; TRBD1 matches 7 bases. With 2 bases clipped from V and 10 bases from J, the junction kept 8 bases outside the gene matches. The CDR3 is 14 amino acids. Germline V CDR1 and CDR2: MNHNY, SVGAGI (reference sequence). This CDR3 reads CASSYKGAIFPQHF. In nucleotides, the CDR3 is TGTGCCAGCAGTTACAAGGGGGCGATTTTTCCCCAGCATTTT.

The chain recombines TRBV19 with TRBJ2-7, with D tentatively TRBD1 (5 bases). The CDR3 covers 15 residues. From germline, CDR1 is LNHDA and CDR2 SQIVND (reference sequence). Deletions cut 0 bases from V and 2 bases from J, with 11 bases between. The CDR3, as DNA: TGTGCCAGTAGTATAGAGCAGGGTACGACCTACGAGCAGTACTTC. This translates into CASSIEQGTTYEQYF.

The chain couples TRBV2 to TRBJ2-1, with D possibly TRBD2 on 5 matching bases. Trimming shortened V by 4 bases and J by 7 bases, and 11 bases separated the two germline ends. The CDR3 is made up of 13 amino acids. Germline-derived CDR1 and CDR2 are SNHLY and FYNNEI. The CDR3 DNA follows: TGTGCCAGCAGTGGAGGAACGGGGAATGAGCAGTTCTTC. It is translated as CASSGGTGNEQFF.

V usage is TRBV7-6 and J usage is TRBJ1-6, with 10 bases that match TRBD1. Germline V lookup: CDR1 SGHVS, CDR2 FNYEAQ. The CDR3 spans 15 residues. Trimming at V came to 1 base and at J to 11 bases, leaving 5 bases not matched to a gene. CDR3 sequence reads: CASSLVGQGLTPLHF. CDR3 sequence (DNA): TGTGCCAGCAGCTTAGTGGGACAGGGGTTGACACCCCTCCACTTT.

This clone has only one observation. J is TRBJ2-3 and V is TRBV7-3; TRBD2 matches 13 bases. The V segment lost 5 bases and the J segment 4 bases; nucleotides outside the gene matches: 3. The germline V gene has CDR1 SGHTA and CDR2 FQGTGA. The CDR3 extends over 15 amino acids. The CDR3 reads CASSKTSGGPDTQYF. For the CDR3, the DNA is TGTGCCAGCAGCAAGACTAGCGGGGGGCCAGATACGCAGTATTTT.

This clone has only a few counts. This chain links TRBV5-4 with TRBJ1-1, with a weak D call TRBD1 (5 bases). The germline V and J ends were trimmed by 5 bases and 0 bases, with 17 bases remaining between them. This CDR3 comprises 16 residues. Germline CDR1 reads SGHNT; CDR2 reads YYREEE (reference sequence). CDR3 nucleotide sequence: TGTGCCAGCAGGGCGGGGGGTCTTACAATGAACACTGAAGCTTTCTTT. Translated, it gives CASRAGGLTMNTEAFF.

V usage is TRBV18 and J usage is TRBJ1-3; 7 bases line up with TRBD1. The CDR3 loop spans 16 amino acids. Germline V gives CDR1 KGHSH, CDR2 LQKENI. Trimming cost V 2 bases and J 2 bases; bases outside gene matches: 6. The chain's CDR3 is CASSPNRDSPGNTIYF. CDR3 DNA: TGTGCCAGCTCACCAAATAGGGACAGCCCTGGAAACACCATATATTTT. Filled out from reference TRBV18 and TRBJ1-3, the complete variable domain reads NAGVMQNPRHLVRRRGQEARLRCSPMKGHSHVYWYRQLPEEGLKFMVYLQKENIIDESGMPKERFSAEFPKEGPSILRIQQVVRGDSAAYFCASSPNRDSPGNTIYFGEGSWLTVV.

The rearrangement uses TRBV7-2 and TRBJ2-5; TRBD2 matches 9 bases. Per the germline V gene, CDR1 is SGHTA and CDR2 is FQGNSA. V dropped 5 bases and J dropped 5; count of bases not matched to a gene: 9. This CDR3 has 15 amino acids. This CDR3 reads CASSPLAGRRETQYF. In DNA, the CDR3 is TGTGCCAGCAGCCCGCTAGCGGGGCGGCGGGAGACCCAGTACTTC.